A selection of T cell receptor beta chains follows, all from one sample in a study of T cells in Graves' hyperthyroidism and ophthalmopathy. TCRdb reprocessed the multiplex PCR reads with MiXCR, giving one entry per CDR3 protein. The data show hundreds of thousands of distinct CDR3 sequences, around an eighth seen once. Material: blood. The origin of the receptors is a man aged 45-65 years with Graves' ophthalmopathy. Each CDR3 is given with its conserved first and last residue. The D gene is left open where the match is weak. Clone size appears in some rows only: once, few, many, or a class for an expanded clone.

>TRBV12-3/TRBV12-4|NA|13|TRBJ1-5|many
CASSLSSNQPQHF
TGTGCCAGCAGTTTGAGTAGCAATCAGCCCCAGCATTTT
>TRBV28|NA|15|TRBJ2-3|many
CASSLGPMGTDTQYF
TGTGCCAGCAGCTTAGGTCCGATGGGCACAGATACGCAGTATTTT
>TRBV7-2|TRBD2|14|TRBJ2-7|NA
CASSLGRERYEQYF
TGTGCCAGCAGCTTAGGGCGGGAGCGGTACGAGCAGTACTTC
>TRBV19|NA|14|TRBJ1-1|many
CASSIAGAGTEAFF
TGTGCCAGTAGTATAGCTGGGGCGGGCACTGAAGCTTTCTTT
>TRBV6-1|TRBD2|17|TRBJ2-7|few
CASSRQGLAGASHEQYF
TGTGCCAGCAGTCGACAGGGACTAGCGGGAGCTTCCCACGAGCAGTACTTC
>TRBV5-1|TRBD1|15|TRBJ1-2|many
CASSSTSQGANGYTF
TGCGCCAGCAGCTCAACCTCACAGGGGGCGAACGGCTACACCTTC
>TRBV28|NA|16|TRBJ2-5|many
CASNNGGLARQETQYF
TGTGCCAGCAACAATGGAGGCCTAGCGAGGCAAGAGACCCAGTACTTC
>TRBV4-1|NA|14|TRBJ2-3|NA
CASSEKEASDTQYF
TGCGCCAGCAGCGAGAAGGAGGCTTCAGATACGCAGTATTTT
>TRBV7-4|TRBD2|17|TRBJ2-5|NA
CASNQGTSGRAQETQYF
TGTGCCAGCAACCAGGGGACTAGCGGGAGGGCCCAAGAGACCCAGTACTTC
>TRBV29-1|NA|12|TRBJ1-1|NA
CSVDRVNTEAFF
TGCAGCGTTGACAGGGTGAACACTGAAGCTTTCTTT
>TRBV30|NA|11|TRBJ2-5|many
CAWTTGETQYF
TGTGCCTGGACTACGGGGGAGACCCAGTACTTC
>TRBV5-1|TRBD1|16|TRBJ2-7|many
CASSLVLSGGAYEQYF
TGCGCCAGCAGCTTGGTTCTGTCAGGGGGTGCCTACGAGCAGTACTTC
>TRBV11-2|NA|16|TRBJ2-3|many
CASSLGVRPDTDTQYF
TGTGCCAGCAGCTTAGGGGTCCGGCCGGACACAGATACGCAGTATTTT
>TRBV5-1|NA|15|TRBJ1-4|few
CASSPGGGLNEKLFF
TGCGCCAGCAGCCCGGGCGGGGGGCTGAATGAAAAACTGTTTTTT
>TRBV27|NA|15|TRBJ1-6|few
CASSFGGANNSPLHF
TGTGCCAGCTCCTTCGGGGGAGCGAATAATTCACCCCTCCACTTT
>TRBV7-9|TRBD2|15|TRBJ2-5|many
CASSFRLAGGETQYF
TGTGCCAGCAGCTTTCGACTAGCGGGAGGGGAGACCCAGTACTTC
>TRBV9|NA|15|TRBJ2-5|many
CASSVDVAAQETQYF
TGTGCCAGCAGCGTAGATGTAGCGGCCCAAGAGACCCAGTACTTC
>TRBV30|TRBD2|13|TRBJ2-5|many
CAWDGLGLETQYF
TGTGCCTGGGATGGACTAGGTCTGGAGACCCAGTACTTC
>TRBV5-1|NA|14|TRBJ1-6|many
CASSLGRVDSPLHF
TGCGCCAGCAGCTTGGGCAGGGTTGATTCACCCCTCCACTTT
>TRBV19|TRBD2|16|TRBJ2-7|few
CASSISASGMMHEQYF
TGTGCCAGTAGTATCTCGGCTAGCGGGATGATGCACGAGCAGTACTTC
>TRBV3-1|NA|15|TRBJ2-5|many
CASSRTGTTEETQYF
TGTGCCAGCAGCCGAACCGGGACGACAGAAGAGACCCAGTACTTC
>TRBV30|TRBD2|16|TRBJ2-5|many
CAWGEGLASPRETQYF
TGTGCCTGGGGTGAGGGACTAGCTTCCCCCCGAGAGACCCAGTACTTC